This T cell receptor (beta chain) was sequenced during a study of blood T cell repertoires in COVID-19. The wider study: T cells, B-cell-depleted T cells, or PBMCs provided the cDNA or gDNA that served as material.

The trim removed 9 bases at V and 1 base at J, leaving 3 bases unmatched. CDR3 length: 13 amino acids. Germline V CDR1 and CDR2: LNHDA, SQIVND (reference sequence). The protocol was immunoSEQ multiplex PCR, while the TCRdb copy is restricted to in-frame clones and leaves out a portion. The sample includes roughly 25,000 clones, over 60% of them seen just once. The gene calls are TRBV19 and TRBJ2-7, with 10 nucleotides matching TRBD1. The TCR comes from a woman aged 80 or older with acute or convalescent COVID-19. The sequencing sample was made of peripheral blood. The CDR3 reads CASRTGGSYEQYF. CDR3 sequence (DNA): TGTGCCAGCAGGACAGGGGGGTCCTACGAGCAGTACTTC.